This TCR beta chain is drawn from a study of blood T cells in healthy people across ages. A sample-barcoded 5' primer and a J-beta primer mix were used in a second PCR of roughly 7 to 12 cycles. Using its own MiXCR run on the 5' RACE reads, TCRdb lists one record per CDR3 protein. The top ten hold 20% to 25% of the sample, which has approximately 2,000,000 distinct CDR3 sequences, 39% seen once. The V and J ends lost 2 bases and 0 bases, in that order; junction bases with no gene match: 16. This CDR3 has 21 residues. The germline V gene has CDR1 SGHVS and CDR2 FNYEAQ. Sample: blood. This clonotype originated in a human donor in good health. The chain joins TRBV7-6 to TRBJ2-7; 13 nucleotides match TRBD2. In DNA, the CDR3 is TGTGCCAGCAGCTTATCGTGGGGAAGACTAGCGGGGGGCCCTAGCTCCTACGAGCAGTACTTC. Its translation: CASSLSWGRLAGGPSSYEQYF.